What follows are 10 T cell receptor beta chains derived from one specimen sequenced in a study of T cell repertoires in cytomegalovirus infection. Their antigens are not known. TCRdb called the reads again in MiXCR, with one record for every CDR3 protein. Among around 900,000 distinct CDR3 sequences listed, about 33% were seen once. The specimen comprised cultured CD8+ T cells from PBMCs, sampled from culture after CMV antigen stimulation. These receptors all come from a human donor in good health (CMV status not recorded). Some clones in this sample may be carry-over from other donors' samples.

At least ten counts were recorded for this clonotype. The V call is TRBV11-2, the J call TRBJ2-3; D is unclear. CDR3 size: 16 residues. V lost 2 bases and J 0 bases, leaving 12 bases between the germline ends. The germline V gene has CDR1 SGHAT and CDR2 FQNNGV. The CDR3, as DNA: TGTGCCAGCAGCTTATTCCTTCTTGCTAGCACAGATACGCAGTATTTT. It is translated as CASSLFLLASTDTQYF.

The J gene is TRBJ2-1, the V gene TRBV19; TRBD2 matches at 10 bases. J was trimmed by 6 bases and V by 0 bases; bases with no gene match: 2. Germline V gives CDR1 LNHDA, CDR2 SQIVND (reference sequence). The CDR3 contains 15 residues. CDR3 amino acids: CASSIESSGGNEQFF. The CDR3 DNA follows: TGTGCCAGTAGTATAGAGTCTAGCGGGGGCAATGAGCAGTTCTTC. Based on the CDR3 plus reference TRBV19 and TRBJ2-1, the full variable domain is DGGITQSPKYLFRKEGQNVTLSCEQNLNHDAMYWYRQDPGQGLRLIYYSQIVNDFQKGDIAEGYSVSREKKESFPLTVTSAQKNPTAFYLCASSIESSGGNEQFFGPGTRLTVL.

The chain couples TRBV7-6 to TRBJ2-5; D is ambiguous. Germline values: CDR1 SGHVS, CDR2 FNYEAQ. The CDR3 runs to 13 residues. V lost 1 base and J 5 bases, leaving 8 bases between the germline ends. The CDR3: CASSLESSETQYF. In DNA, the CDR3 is TGTGCCAGCAGCTTAGAGAGTAGTGAGACCCAGTACTTC.

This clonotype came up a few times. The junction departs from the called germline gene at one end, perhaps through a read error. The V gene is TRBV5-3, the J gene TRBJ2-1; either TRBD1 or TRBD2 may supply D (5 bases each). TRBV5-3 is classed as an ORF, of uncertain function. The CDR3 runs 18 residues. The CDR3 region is CASSLAPGTLGSYNEQFF. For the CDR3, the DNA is TGTGCCAGCAGCTTGGCCCCAGGGACCCTTGGCTCCTACAATGAGCAGTTCTTC.

The CDR3 DNA reads as TGTGCCAGTAACCTCCCGGGACAGGGTCCGCTCTATGGCTACACCTTC. Its protein product is CASNLPGQGPLYGYTF. The J gene is TRBJ1-2, the V gene TRBV19; 9 positions agree with TRBD1. This CDR3 has 16 amino acids. Germline loops: CDR1 LNHDA, CDR2 SQIVND (reference sequence). The junction had 13 bases not matched to a gene; V was cut back by 7 bases and J by 4 bases.

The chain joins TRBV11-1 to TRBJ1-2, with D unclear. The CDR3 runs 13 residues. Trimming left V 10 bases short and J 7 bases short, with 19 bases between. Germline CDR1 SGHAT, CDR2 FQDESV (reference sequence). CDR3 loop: CATDLSPGLGYTF. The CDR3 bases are TGTGCCACCGACCTCAGCCCCGGGCTTGGCTACACCTTC. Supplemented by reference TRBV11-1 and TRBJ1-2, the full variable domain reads EAEVAQSPRYKITEKSQAVAFWCDPISGHATLYWYRQILGQGPELLVQFQDESVVDDSQLPKDRFSAERLKGVDSTLKIQPAELGDSAMYLCATDLSPGLGYTFGSGTRLTVV.

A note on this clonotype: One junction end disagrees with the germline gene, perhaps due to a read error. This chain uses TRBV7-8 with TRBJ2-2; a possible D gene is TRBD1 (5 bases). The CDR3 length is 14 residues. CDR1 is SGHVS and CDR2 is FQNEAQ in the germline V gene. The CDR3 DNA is TGTGTCAGCAGCTTGCCAGGGCACACCGGGGAGCTGTTTTTT. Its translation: CVSSLPGHTGELFF.

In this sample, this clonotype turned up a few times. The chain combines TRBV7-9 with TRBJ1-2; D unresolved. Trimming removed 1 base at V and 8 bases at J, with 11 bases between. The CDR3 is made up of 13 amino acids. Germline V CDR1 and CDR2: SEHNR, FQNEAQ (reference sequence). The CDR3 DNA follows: TGTGCCAGCAGCTTAGGGCTCATTCGGGGCTACACCTTC. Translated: CASSLGLIRGYTF.

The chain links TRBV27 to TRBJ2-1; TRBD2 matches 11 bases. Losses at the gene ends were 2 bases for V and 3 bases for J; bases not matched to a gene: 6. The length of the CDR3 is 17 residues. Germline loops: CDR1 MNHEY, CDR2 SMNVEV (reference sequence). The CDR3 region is CASSLIGLAGLYNEQFF. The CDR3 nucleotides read TGTGCCAGCAGTTTAATTGGACTAGCGGGTCTCTACAATGAGCAGTTCTTC.

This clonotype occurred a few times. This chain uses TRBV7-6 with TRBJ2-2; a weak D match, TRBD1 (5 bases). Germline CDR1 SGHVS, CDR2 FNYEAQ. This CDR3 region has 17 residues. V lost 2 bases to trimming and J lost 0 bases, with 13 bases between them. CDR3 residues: CASSLNRQTSNTGELFF. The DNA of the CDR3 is TGTGCCAGCAGCTTAAATCGACAGACCTCGAACACCGGGGAGCTGTTTTTT. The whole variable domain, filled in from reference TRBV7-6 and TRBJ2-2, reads GAGVSQSPRYKVTKRGQDVALRCDPISGHVSLYWYRQALGQGPEFLTYFNYEAQQDKSGLPNDRFSAERPEGSISTLTIQRTEQRDSAMYRCASSLNRQTSNTGELFFGEGSRLTVL.